Each of the 2 T cell receptor beta chains below was sequenced from the same sample in a study of shared clonotypes between healthy human individuals (dated by TCRdb to between 2020 and 2021). Library creation used the immunoSEQ multiplex PCR assay. The table comes from immuneACCESS by way of TCRdb, which keeps in-frame sequences with V and J called. Part of the clones is missing from these tables; in studies checked, under half for an unresolved V gene and the rest for unknown reasons. Counted in this sample were hundreds of thousands of clones; around three quarters of them appeared once. 1.5% to 2% of the sample comes from the top ten. The sample was memory CD4+ T cells sorted from blood. Sample cell subset or site, as interpreted from the label and publication: CD45RA-negative fraction. These TCRs come from a woman aged 25 to 39 in good health.

The chain couples TRBV11-2 to TRBJ2-3, with D perhaps TRBD2 (5 bases). Per the germline V gene, CDR1 is SGHAT and CDR2 is FQNNGV. The ends were cut back, 1 base at V and 0 bases at J, with 8 bases in the middle. The CDR3 spans 15 residues. CDR3 nucleotide sequence: TGTGCCAGCAGCTTAGTAGAGCGGAGCACAGATACGCAGTATTTT. Protein: CASSLVERSTDTQYF.

This rearrangement joins TRBV13 to TRBJ1-3; perhaps TRBD1 as D (5 bases). CDR1 is PRHDT, CDR2 FYEKMQ, per germline (reference sequence). The CDR3 is 14 residues long. Between the trimmed V and J ends, which lost 6 bases and 4 bases, there was a span of 13 bases. In DNA form, the CDR3 reads TGTGCCAGCAGTGAATCCGCAGGGGGAAACACCATATATTTT. Its protein product is CASSESAGGNTIYF.